This passage covers 16 T cell receptor beta chains from one sample sequenced in a study of T cells in Graves' hyperthyroidism and ophthalmopathy. Amplified TCR beta CDR3 regions came from RNA transcripts. The HTBI set primed first-round TCR CDR3 RT-PCR. TCRdb re-called the multiplex PCR reads with MiXCR, one entry per CDR3 protein. The profile shows under 400,000 distinct CDR3 sequences, 20% to 25% of them singletons. The sample comprised blood. The receptors shown here come from a man aged 45-65 years with Graves' hyperthyroidism.

This clonotype came up many times. The chain carries TRBV28 and TRBJ2-5; D is undetermined. Germline CDR1 MDHEN, CDR2 SYDVKM. This CDR3 comprises 14 residues. V was clipped by 6 bases and J by 1 base, with 12 bases between them. The CDR3 coding sequence is TGTGCCAGCAGCACACAGAAAACCCAAGAGACCCAGTACTTC. As protein: CASSTQKTQETQYF. The full variable domain, in which reference TRBV28 and TRBJ2-5 provide the parts outside the CDR3, is DVKVTQSSRYLVKRTGEKVFLECVQDMDHENMFWYRQDPGLGLRLIYFSYDVKMKEKGDIPEGYSVSREKKERFSLILESASTNQTSMYLCASSTQKTQETQYFGPGTRLLVL.

This chain connects TRBV5-5 to TRBJ2-7, with D unresolved. V was clipped by 2 bases and J by 5 bases, with 17 bases between them. From germline, CDR1 is SGHKS and CDR2 YYEKEE (reference sequence). The CDR3 covers 15 residues. For the CDR3, the DNA is TGTGCCAGCAGCTTCCGCCTAGGGATAGGAGACGAGCAGTACTTC. It is translated as CASSFRLGIGDEQYF.

V usage is TRBV11-2 and J usage is TRBJ1-2; no firm D call. The germline CDR1 and CDR2 sequences are SGHAT and FQNNGV. Trimming removed 0 bases from V and 2 bases from J, with 7 bases in between. The CDR3 is made up of 14 amino acids. The CDR3 sequence is CASSLEPANYGYTF. Here the CDR3 DNA reads TGTGCCAGCAGCTTAGAACCAGCCAACTATGGCTACACCTTC.

This clonotype was counted a few times. The gene calls are TRBV5-4 and TRBJ2-5; tentatively, D is TRBD1 (5 bases). CDR3 length: 16 amino acids. Trimming removed 4 bases from V and 5 bases from J, with 21 bases in between. Looked up from germline, CDR1 is SGHNT and CDR2 is YYREEE (reference sequence). The CDR3 DNA follows: TGTGCCAGCAGCCCACCTAGTACACGGCCAGGGGAGACCCAGTACTTC. Translation: CASSPPSTRPGETQYF.

The rearrangement joins TRBV20-1 to TRBJ2-3, with D maybe TRBD2 (5 bases). The V gene lost 1 base and the J gene lost 0 bases, with 11 bases spanning the gap. Germline V gene data show CDR1 as DFQATT and CDR2 as SNEGSKA (reference sequence). The CDR3 consists of 15 residues. CDR3 nucleotides: TGCAGTGCTAGAGTGCGCGGGCGAAGCACAGATACGCAGTATTTT. Amino acids: CSARVRGRSTDTQYF.

This clonotype occurred many times. The rearrangement links TRBV12-3 or TRBV12-4 to TRBJ2-1; maybe TRBD1 (5 bases). The V end was cut by 0 bases, the J end by 5 bases, with 11 bases between. This CDR3 spans 15 amino acids. This CDR3 reads CASSLAPGLDNEQFF. The DNA for the CDR3 is TGTGCCAGCAGTTTAGCTCCAGGGTTGGACAATGAGCAGTTCTTC.

This clonotype was recorded many times. The rearrangement joins TRBV20-1 to TRBJ2-3; maybe TRBD1 (6 bases). This CDR3 contains 17 residues. Deletions cut 2 bases from V and 4 bases from J, with 22 bases between. Germline CDR1 reads DFQATT; CDR2 reads SNEGSKA (reference sequence). DNA of the CDR3: TGCAGTGCTAGACCCCTTGACAGGCGGACTGGGCCAGATACGCAGTATTTT. This translates into CSARPLDRRTGPDTQYF.

This sequence joins TRBV9 and TRBJ2-1; 10 bases align to TRBD2. Germline-derived CDR1 and CDR2 are SGDLS and YYNGEE. The CDR3 covers 18 residues. J lost 5 bases, V lost 4 bases, and 15 bases had no gene match. This CDR3 is CASSFMSSGSLADNEQFF. The CDR3 nucleotides read TGTGCCAGCAGCTTTATGTCTAGCGGGAGCCTCGCCGACAATGAGCAGTTCTTC.

This clonotype appeared a single time. Since a much larger clone is just one base distant, this may be a read error. The chain is built from TRBV28 and TRBJ2-7; 9 bases are a match to TRBD1. V lost 7 bases and J lost 2; bases outside the gene matches: 6. The CDR3 has 14 amino acids. The germline V gene encodes CDR1 MDHEN and CDR2 SYDVKM. The CDR3 spells CASTMGTGPYEQYF. In nucleotides, the CDR3 is TGTGCCAGCACCATGGGGACAGGGCCCTACGAGCAGTACTTC.

This clonotype was seen ten or more times. The chain combines TRBV2 with TRBJ2-5, with D possibly called TRBD1 or TRBD2 (5 bases each). CDR1 is SNHLY and CDR2 is FYNNEI in the germline V gene. V lost 7 bases, J lost 5 bases, and 14 bases lay in between. The CDR3 is made up of 13 amino acids. The CDR3 is CASKGELGETQYF. The CDR3 DNA is TGTGCCAGCAAAGGGGAGTTGGGGGAGACCCAGTACTTC.

This clonotype was counted ten times or more. The chain recombines TRBV2 with TRBJ1-5; TRBD1 agrees at 7 bases. Germline assignment: CDR1 SNHLY and CDR2 FYNNEI. V shed 6 bases and J 3 bases; nucleotides not matched to a gene: 8. The CDR3 loop spans 15 amino acids. CDR3 region: CASSPGTVFNQPQHF. The CDR3 DNA sequence: TGTGCCAGCAGCCCCGGGACAGTCTTCAATCAGCCCCAGCATTTT.

Here the CDR3 DNA reads TGTGCCAGCAGTGTCGAACAGGGGGCGGGTGGCTACACCTTC. It codes for CASSVEQGAGGYTF. The rearrangement uses TRBV6-1 and TRBJ1-2; 9 bases agree with TRBD1. The CDR3 runs 14 residues. CDR1 is MNHNS, CDR2 SASEGT, per germline. V gave up 4 bases and J gave up 7 bases; unmatched junction bases: 7.

This clonotype was recorded a few times. The rearrangement joins TRBV12-3 or TRBV12-4 to TRBJ2-5; weak D call: TRBD1 (6 bases). The CDR3 contains 12 residues. V was trimmed by 7 bases and J by 5 bases, leaving 11 bases between them. The CDR3 sequence is CASKGQGETQYF. CDR3 bases: TGTGCCAGCAAAGGGCAGGGGGAGACCCAGTACTTC.

This clonotype was observed a few times. The V gene is TRBV6-2 or TRBV6-3, the J gene TRBJ1-1; D is undetermined. V lost 6 bases, J lost 6 bases, and 11 bases lay in between. The CDR3 length is 12 residues. Germline CDR1 reads MNHEY; CDR2 reads SVGEGT. The CDR3 here is CASRETWAEAFF. In DNA, the CDR3 is TGTGCCAGCAGGGAGACATGGGCTGAAGCTTTCTTT.

The chain couples TRBV11-1 to TRBJ2-2; D possibly corresponds to TRBD2 (5 bases). The V and J ends lost 4 bases and 3 bases respectively, with 18 bases between them. This CDR3 spans 17 amino acids. Per the germline V gene, CDR1 is SGHAT and CDR2 is FQDESV (reference sequence). CDR3 sequence reads: CASSSLVTWEYTGELFF. The DNA of the CDR3 is TGTGCCAGCAGCTCCCTCGTGACGTGGGAGTACACCGGGGAGCTGTTTTTT. Combining the CDR3 with reference TRBV11-1 and TRBJ2-2 gives the whole variable domain EAEVAQSPRYKITEKSQAVAFWCDPISGHATLYWYRQILGQGPELLVQFQDESVVDDSQLPKDRFSAERLKGVDSTLKIQPAELGDSAMYLCASSSLVTWEYTGELFFGEGSRLTVL.

The sample holds a few counts of this clonotype. This sequence joins TRBV28 and TRBJ2-7, with a possible D match to TRBD2 (6 bases). V lost 6 bases, J lost 4 bases, and 19 bases lay in between. The CDR3 extends over 15 amino acids. CDR1 and CDR2 from the germline V gene are MDHEN and SYDVKM. CDR3 region: CASRYSGTPAYEQYF. The CDR3 nucleotides read TGTGCCAGCAGGTACTCCGGGACTCCCGCTTACGAGCAGTACTTC.